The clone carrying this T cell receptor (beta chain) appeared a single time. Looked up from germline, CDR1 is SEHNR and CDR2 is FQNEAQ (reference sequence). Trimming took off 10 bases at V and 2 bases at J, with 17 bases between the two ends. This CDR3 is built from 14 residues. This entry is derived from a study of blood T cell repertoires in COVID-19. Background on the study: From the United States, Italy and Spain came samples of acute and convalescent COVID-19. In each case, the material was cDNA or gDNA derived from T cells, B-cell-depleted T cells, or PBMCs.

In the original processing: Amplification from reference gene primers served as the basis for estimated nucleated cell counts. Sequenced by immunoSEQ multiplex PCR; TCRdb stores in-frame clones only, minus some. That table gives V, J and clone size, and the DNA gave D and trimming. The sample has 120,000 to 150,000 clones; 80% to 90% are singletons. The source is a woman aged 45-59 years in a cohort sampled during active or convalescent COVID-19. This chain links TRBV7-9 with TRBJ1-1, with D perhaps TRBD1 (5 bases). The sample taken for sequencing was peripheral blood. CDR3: CAITQGGYNTEAFF. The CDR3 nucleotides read TGTGCCATAACTCAGGGTGGGTATAACACTGAAGCTTTCTTT.